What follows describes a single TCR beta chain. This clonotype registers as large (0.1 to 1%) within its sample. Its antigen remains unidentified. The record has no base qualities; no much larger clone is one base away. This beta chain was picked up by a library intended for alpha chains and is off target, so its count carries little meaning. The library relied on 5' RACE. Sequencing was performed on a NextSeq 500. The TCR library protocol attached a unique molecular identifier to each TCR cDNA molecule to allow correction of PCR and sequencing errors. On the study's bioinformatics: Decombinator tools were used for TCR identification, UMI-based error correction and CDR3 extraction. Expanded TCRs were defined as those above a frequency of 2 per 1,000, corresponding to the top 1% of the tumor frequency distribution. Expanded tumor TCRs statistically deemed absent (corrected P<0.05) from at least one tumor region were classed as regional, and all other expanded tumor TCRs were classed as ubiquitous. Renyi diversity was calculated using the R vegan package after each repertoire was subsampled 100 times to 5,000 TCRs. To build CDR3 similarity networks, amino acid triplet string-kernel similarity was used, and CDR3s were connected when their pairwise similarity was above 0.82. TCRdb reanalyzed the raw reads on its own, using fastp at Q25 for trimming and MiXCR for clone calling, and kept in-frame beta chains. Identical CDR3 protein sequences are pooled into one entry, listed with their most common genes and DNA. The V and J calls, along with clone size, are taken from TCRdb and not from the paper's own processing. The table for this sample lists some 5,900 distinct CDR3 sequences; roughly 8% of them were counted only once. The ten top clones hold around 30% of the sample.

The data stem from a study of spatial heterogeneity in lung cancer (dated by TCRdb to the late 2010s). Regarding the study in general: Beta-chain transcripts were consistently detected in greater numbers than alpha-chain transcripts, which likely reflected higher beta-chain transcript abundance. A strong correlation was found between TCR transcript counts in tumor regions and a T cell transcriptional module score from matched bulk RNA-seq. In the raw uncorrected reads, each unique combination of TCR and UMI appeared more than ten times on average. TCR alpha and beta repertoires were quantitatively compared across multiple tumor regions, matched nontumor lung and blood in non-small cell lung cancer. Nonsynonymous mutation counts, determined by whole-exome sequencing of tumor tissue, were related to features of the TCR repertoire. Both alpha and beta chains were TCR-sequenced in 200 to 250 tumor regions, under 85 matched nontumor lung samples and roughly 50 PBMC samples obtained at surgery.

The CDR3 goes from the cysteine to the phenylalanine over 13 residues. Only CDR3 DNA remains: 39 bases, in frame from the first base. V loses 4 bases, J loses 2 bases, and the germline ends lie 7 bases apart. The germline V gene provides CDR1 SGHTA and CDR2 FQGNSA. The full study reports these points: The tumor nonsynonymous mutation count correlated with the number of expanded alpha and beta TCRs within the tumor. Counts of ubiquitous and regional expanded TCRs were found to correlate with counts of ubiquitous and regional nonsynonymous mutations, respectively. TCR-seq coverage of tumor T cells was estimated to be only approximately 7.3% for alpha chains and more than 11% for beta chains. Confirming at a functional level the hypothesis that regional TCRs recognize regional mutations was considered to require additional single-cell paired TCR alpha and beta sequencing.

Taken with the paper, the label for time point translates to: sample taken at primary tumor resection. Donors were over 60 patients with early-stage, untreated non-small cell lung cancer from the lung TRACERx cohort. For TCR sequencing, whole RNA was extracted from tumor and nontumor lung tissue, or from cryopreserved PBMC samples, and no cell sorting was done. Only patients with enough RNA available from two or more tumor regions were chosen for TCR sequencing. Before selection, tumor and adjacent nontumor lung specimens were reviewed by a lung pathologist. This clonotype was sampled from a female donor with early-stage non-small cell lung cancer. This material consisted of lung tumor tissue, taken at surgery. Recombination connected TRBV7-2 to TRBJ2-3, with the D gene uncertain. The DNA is TGTGCCAGCAGCTCCCTAGACACAGATACGCAGTATTTT. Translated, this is CASSSLDTDTQYF.